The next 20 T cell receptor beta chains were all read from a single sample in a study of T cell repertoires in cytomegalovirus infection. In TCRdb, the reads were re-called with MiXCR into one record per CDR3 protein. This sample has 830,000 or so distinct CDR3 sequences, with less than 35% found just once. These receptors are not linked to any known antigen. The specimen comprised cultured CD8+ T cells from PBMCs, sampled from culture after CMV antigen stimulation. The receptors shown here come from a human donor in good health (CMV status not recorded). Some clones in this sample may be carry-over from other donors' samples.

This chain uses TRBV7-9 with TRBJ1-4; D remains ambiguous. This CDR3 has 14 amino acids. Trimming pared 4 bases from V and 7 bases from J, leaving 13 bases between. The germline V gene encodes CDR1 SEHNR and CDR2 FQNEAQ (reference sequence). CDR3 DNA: TGTGCCAGCAGCTCCGGATCCGTAGCTGAAAAACTGTTTTTT. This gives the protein CASSSGSVAEKLFF.

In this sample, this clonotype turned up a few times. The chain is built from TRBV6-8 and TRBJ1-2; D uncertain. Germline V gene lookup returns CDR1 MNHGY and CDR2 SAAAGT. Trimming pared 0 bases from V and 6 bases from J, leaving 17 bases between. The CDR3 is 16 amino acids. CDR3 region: CASSYSWGNLLDGYTF. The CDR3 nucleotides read TGTGCCAGCAGTTACTCTTGGGGTAACCTTTTGGATGGCTACACCTTC.

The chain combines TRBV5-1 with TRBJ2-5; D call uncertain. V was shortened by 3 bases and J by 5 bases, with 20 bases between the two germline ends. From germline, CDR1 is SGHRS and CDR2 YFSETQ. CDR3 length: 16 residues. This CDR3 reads CASSYPVDGWLETQYF. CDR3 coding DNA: TGCGCCAGCAGCTACCCGGTGGACGGTTGGCTGGAGACCCAGTACTTC.

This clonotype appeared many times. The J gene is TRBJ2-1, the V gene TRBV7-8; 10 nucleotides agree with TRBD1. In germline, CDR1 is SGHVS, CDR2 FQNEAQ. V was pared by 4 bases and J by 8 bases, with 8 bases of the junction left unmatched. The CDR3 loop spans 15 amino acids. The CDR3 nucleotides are TGTGCCAGCAGCTCGACAGGGGGCCGCCTCCATGAGCAGTTCTTC. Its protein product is CASSSTGGRLHEQFF.

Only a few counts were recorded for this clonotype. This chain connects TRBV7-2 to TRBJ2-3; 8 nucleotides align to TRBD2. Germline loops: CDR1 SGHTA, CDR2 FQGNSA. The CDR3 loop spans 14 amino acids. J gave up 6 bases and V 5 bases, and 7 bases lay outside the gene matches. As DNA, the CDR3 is TGTGCCAGCAGCCCAGGAGCGGGGGTGGATACGCAGTATTTT. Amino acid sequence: CASSPGAGVDTQYF.

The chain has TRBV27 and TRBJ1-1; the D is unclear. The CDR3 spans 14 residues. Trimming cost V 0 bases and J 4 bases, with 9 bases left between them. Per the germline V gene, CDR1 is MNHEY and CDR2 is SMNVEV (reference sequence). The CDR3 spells CASSLSTVPTEAFF. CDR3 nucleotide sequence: TGTGCCAGCAGTTTATCCACAGTGCCCACTGAAGCTTTCTTT.

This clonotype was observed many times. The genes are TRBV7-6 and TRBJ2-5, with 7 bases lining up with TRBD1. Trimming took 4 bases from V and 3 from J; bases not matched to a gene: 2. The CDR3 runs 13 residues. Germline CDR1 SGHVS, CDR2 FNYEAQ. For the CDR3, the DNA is TGTGCCAGCAGCTCAGGGACAGAAGAGACCCAGTACTTC. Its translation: CASSSGTEETQYF.

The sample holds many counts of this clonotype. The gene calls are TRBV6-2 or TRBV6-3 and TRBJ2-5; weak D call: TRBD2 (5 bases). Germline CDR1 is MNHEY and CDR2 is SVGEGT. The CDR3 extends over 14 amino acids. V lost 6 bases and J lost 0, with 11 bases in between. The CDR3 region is CASSPDGDQETQYF. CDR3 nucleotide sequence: TGTGCCAGCAGCCCCGACGGGGACCAAGAGACCCAGTACTTC.

DNA of the CDR3: TGTGCCAGCAGCTCTACTAGCGGGGTATGGGAGACCCAGTACTTC. Its translation is CASSSTSGVWETQYF. The V and J genes are TRBV7-2 and TRBJ2-5, with 10 nucleotides matching TRBD2. Germline assignment: CDR1 SGHTA and CDR2 FQGNSA. V lost 4 bases, J lost 5 bases, and 7 bases stayed unmatched. The CDR3 extends over 15 amino acids.

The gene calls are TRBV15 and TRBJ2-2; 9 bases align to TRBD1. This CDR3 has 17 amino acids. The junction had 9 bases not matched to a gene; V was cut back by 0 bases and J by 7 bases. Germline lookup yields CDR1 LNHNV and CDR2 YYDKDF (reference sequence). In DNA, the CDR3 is TGTGCCACCAGCAGAGATCGGGGGACAGGGAATATCGGGGAGCTGTTTTTT. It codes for CATSRDRGTGNIGELFF. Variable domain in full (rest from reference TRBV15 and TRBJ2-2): DAMVIQNPRYQVTQFGKPVTLSCSQTLNHNVMYWYQQKSSQAPKLLFHYYDKDFNNEADTPDNFQSRRPNTSFCFLDIRSPGLGDTAMYLCATSRDRGTGNIGELFFGEGSRLTVL.

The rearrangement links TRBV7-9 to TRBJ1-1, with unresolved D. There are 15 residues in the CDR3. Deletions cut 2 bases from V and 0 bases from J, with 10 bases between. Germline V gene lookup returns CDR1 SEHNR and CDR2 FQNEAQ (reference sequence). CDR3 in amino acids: CASSLTDTMNTEAFF. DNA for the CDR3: TGTGCCAGCAGCTTAACCGACACAATGAACACTGAAGCTTTCTTT.

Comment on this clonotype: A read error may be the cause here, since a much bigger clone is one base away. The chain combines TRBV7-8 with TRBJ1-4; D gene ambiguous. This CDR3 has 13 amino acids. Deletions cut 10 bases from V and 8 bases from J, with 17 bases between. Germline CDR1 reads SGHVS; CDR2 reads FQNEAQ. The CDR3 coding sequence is TGTGCCAACAGTCCGGAAGGGTACGAAAAACTGTTTTTT. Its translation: CANSPEGYEKLFF.

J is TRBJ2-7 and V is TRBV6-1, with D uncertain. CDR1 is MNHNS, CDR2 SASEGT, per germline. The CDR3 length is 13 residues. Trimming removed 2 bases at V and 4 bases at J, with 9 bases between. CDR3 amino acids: CASSEWVRYEQYV. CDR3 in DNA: TGTGCCAGCAGTGAATGGGTAAGGTACGAGCAGTACGTC.

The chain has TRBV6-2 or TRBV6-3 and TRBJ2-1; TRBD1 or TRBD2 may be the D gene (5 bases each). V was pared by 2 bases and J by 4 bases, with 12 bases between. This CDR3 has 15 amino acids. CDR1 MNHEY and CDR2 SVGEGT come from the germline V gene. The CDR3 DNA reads TGTGCCAGCAGTTACAAGGGACCCCCATACAATGAGCAGTTCTTC. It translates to CASSYKGPPYNEQFF.

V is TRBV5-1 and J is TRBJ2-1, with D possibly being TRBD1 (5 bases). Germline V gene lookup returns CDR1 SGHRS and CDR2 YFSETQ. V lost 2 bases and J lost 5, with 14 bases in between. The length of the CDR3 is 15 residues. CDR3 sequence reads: CASSFGSAGNNEQFF. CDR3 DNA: TGCGCCAGCAGCTTCGGATCTGCAGGGAACAATGAGCAGTTCTTC.

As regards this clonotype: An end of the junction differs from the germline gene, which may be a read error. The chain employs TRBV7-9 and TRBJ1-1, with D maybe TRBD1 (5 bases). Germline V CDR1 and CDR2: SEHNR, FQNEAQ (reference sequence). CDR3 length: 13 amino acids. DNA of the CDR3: TGTGCCAACAGCTTTCTCGGGGGCACTGAAGCTTTCTTT. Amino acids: CANSFLGGTEAFF.

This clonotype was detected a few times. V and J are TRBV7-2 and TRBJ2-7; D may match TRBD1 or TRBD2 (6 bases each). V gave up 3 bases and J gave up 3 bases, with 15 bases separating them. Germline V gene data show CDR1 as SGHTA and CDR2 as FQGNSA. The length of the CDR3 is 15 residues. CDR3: CASSLGGIGSYEQYF. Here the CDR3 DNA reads TGTGCCAGCAGCTTGGGGGGCATAGGGAGCTACGAGCAGTACTTC.

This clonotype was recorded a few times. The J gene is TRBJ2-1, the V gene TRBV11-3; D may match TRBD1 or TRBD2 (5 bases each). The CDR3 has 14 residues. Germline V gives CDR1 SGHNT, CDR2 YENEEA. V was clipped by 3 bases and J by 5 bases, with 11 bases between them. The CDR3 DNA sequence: TGTGCCAGCAGCTTTTACGAGGGGAACAATGAGCAGTTCTTC. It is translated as CASSFYEGNNEQFF. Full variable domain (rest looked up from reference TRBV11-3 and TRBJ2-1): EAGVVQSPRYKIIEKKQPVAFWCNPISGHNTLYWYLQNLGQGPELLIRYENEEAVDDSQLPKDRFSAERLKGVDSTLKIQPAELGDSAVYLCASSFYEGNNEQFFGPGTRLTVL.

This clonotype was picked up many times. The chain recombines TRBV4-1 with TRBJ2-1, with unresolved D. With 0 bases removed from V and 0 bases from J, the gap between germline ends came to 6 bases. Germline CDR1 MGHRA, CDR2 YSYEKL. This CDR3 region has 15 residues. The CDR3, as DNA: TGCGCCAGCAGCCAAGAAGGAGTCTCCTACAATGAGCAGTTCTTC. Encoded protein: CASSQEGVSYNEQFF.

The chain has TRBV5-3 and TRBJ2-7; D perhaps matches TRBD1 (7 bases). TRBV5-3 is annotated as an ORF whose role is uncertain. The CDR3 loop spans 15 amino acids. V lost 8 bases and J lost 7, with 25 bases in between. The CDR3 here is CASSPITGGGNEQYF. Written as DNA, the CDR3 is TGTGCCAGCAGCCCCATAACTGGAGGGGGCAATGAGCAGTACTTC.